This TCR beta chain was obtained from a study of cytomegalovirus exposure and HLA in healthy donors (dated by TCRdb to about 2017). At the level of the whole study: A later analysis indicated that the 100 to 150 validation repertoires were generated on the platform also employed for the approximately 700 repertoires of the first cohort. The study aimed to test whether signatures of past pathogen exposure could be identified by cataloging public T cell receptors. The study combined high-throughput TCR immunosequencing, statistical association of individual TCRs with disease status, and machine learning to predict cytomegalovirus infection status. A separate validation cohort of 90 to 150 different subjects was used in addition to the approximately 700-subject first cohort.

What the authors observed across the whole study: Most TCR sequences were seen in very few donors, while some public TCRs were found in many individuals. In vitro tests confirmed that a few of the cytomegalovirus-associated TCR beta chains recognize cytomegalovirus antigens. The validation cohort had no HLA typing available for a later analysis, so co-occurrence within that cohort was assessed over all 110 or so repertoires. In a later analysis, TCRs clustered in the first cohort were found to also tend to co-occur in the 120 or so validation repertoires, with approximately 93% of cluster scores above 0. The study listed around 160 TCR beta chains as associated with cytomegalovirus. The classifier was reported to diagnose cytomegalovirus status with high specificity and sensitivity in both the original cohort and the validation cohort. The authors suggested that the approach could potentially be generalized to other disease states and immunological phenotypes.

Only one count was recorded for this clone. There is no known antigen for this receptor. Per-nucleotide qualities are absent, and no much larger clonotype sits a single base away. The donors belonged to the validation cohort of approximately 130 subjects, which was separate from the roughly 670-subject first cohort. From a lookup of the germline V gene, CDR1 and CDR2 are SGHTA and FQGNSA. The V and J ends are trimmed by 5 bases and 2 bases, leaving 16 bases between them. Inclusive of the bounding cysteine and phenylalanine, the CDR3 is 15 residues long. Only the CDR3 portion is preserved as DNA: 45 bases, with reading frame beginning at the first base. The library relied on the immunoSEQ multiplex PCR assay. The authors processed their data as follows. A statistical classification framework was developed to diagnose cytomegalovirus status using the catalog of TCR beta chain sequences. TCRdb took over this immuneACCESS table, retaining in-frame rearrangements with V and J assigned. Such tables are incomplete; in checked studies, under half of the missing clones stem from an unresolved V gene, and the remainder is unexplained. The V and J calls and clone size are taken from that table; D and trimming were inferred from the DNA. A total of some 80,000 clones appear in this sample, roughly 96% of them only once. Clones ranked in the top ten supply roughly 1.3% of the sample.

The sequence came from a young woman in good health and CMV-seronegative. Recombination joined TRBV7-2 with TRBJ2-7; TRBD2 is a weak D gene call, 6 bases matching. The sample comprised PBMCs. The CDR3 loop reads CASSPRTGGTYEQYF. The DNA reads as follows: TGTGCCAGCAGCCCGCGGACTGGGGGGACCTACGAGCAGTACTTC.